This T cell receptor beta chain was sequenced in a study of Graves' ophthalmopathy and Graves' hyperthyroidism. CDR3 regions of TCR beta were amplified from RNA transcripts. HTBI primers primed a first-round RT-PCR, and a second-round multiplex PCR followed. TCRdb fed the multiplex PCR reads into MiXCR, producing one record per CDR3 protein. The sample consists of around 670,000 distinct CDR3 sequences, 40% of them appearing once. Per germline, CDR1 SNHLY and CDR2 FYNNEI. Trimming took off 5 bases at V and 1 base at J, with 6 bases between the two ends. This CDR3 is 14 amino acids long. Diagnoses were established from clinical symptoms, serum thyroxine, TRAb, thyroid ultrasound and orbital computed tomography. This clonotype has at least ten counts.

Input material: peripheral blood. The TCR sequence derives from an adult man with Graves' ophthalmopathy. The V call is TRBV2, the J call TRBJ2-6; D gene uncertain. As DNA, the CDR3 is TGTGCCAGCAGTCTCGAATCTGGGGCCAACGTCCTGACTTTC. Translating it yields CASSLESGANVLTF.